The table lists the clone carrying this TCR beta chain with a count of one. The data belong to a study of blood T cell repertoires in COVID-19. Study at large: The United States, Italy and Spain supplied acute and convalescent COVID-19 samples. The cDNA or gDNA used as material had been derived from T cells, B-cell-depleted T cells, or PBMCs.

Per the original methods: How many nucleated cells were present was estimated from reference gene primer amplification. Only in-frame clones appear in the TCRdb table, and some are missing; sequencing was by immunoSEQ multiplex PCR. That table is the source of V, J and clone size, and D and trimming were worked out from the DNA. Of fewer than 150,000 clones listed, 86% are singletons. Sequencing was performed on peripheral blood. This TCR was sampled from a woman aged 50 to 60 who had recovered from COVID-19.

The DNA of the CDR3 is TGTGCCAGCAGCCTAGGACAGGGATTATTCACTGAAGCTTTCTTT. Its protein is CASSLGQGLFTEAFF. This chain uses TRBV3-1 (or the pseudogene TRBV3-2) with TRBJ1-1; 8 nucleotides agree with TRBD1. Germline trimming cut 4 bases from V and 4 bases from J; bases unmatched to any gene: 8. CDR3 length: 15 residues. CDR1 and CDR2 from the germline V gene are LGHDT and YNNKEL (reference sequence).